The present T cell receptor beta chain was sequenced within a study of Ad26.COV2.S vaccination and SARS-CoV-2 variants. Study-wide context: Ad26.COV2.S was injected intramuscularly once or twice, 56 days apart.

Treatment in this sample: roughly 18 received Ad26.COV2.S at low or high dose, single or two shots; five or six received placebo; per-sample allocation not given. Day 63 after the first vaccine or placebo injection was the time point for sampling. Clones were read by immunoSEQ multiplex PCR, and TCRdb kept only the in-frame ones, dropping some. The sample has about 500,000 clones, 89% seen once. J lost 0 bases, V lost 4 bases, and 7 bases had no gene match. The V gene's germline CDR1 is SGDLS and CDR2 YYNGEE. This CDR3 spans 16 amino acids. This receptor was identified in a person aged 18-65 years who received the Ad26.COV2.S COVID-19 vaccine or a placebo. The V call is TRBV9, the J call TRBJ1-5; 7 positions agree with TRBD1. Specimen: peripheral blood, collected in a trial of Ad26.COV2.S vaccine versus placebo. CDR3 bases: TGTGCCAGCAGCCCAGGGGGGGGGCGTAGCAATCAGCCCCAGCATTTT. This encodes CASSPGGGRSNQPQHF.